The 17 T cell receptor beta chains given below trace back to one sample, sequenced in a study of cytomegalovirus exposure and HLA in healthy donors. In the PCR, 60 Vbeta and 13 Jbeta primers were used. The method was immunoSEQ multiplex PCR; TCRdb's version includes in-frame clones alone and lacks a portion of them. The sample lists tens of thousands of clones; less than 80% were seen once. Sequencing was carried out using PBMCs. Receptors originate from a middle-aged woman in good health and CMV-seropositive.

The J gene is TRBJ2-1, the V gene TRBV19; tentative D call: TRBD1 (5 bases). This CDR3 is 15 amino acids long. Germline V gives CDR1 LNHDA, CDR2 SQIVND (reference sequence). V was clipped by 3 bases and J by 5 bases, with 14 bases between them. The chain's CDR3 is CASSIEMTANNEQFF. In nucleotides, the CDR3 is TGTGCCAGTAGTATCGAAATGACAGCGAACAATGAGCAGTTCTTC.

This clone showed up just a few times. The chain couples TRBV15 to TRBJ1-2; D may be TRBD1 (6 bases). V was clipped by 5 bases and J by 8 bases, with 21 bases between them. Germline V lookup: CDR1 LNHNV, CDR2 YYDKDF (reference sequence). The CDR3 consists of 15 residues. The CDR3 DNA reads as TGTGCCACCAGCCTACCGGACAGCGGAGCGGAGGGCTACACCTTC. It encodes CATSLPDSGAEGYTF.

This rearrangement joins TRBV6-5 to TRBJ1-6; 12 bases agree with TRBD1. CDR3 size: 15 residues. The trim removed 5 bases at V and 9 bases at J, leaving 5 bases unmatched. The germline V gene has CDR1 MNHEY and CDR2 SVGAGI. The CDR3 nucleotides read TGTGCCAGCAGTAACACGGGACAGGGGGCTTCACCCCTCCACTTT. Translated, it gives CASSNTGQGASPLHF.

V and J are TRBV29-1 and TRBJ2-5; 13 bases map to TRBD2. Germline lookup yields CDR1 SQVTM and CDR2 ANQGSEA. The CDR3 spans 17 residues. J was trimmed by 5 bases and V by 2 bases; bases with no gene match: 11. The CDR3 loop reads CSVERGLAGAPVETQYF. DNA of the CDR3: TGCAGCGTTGAACGCGGACTAGCGGGGGCGCCGGTCGAGACCCAGTACTTC.

The chain is built from TRBV5-4 and TRBJ1-2; 7 positions match TRBD1. V was pared by 1 base and J by 4 bases, with 1 base of the junction left unmatched. Germline V CDR1 and CDR2: SGHNT, YYREEE (reference sequence). This CDR3 is 13 amino acids long. CDR3 protein: CASSLTGAYGYTF. In DNA, the CDR3 is TGTGCCAGCAGCTTGACAGGGGCCTATGGCTACACCTTC.

The chain combines TRBV9 with TRBJ2-3, with a possible D match to TRBD2 (6 bases). The CDR3 loop spans 15 amino acids. V was cut by 4 bases and J by 3 bases, with 15 bases left in between. Germline lookup yields CDR1 SGDLS and CDR2 YYNGEE. The CDR3 nucleotides are TGTGCCAGCAGCCTCACTCGGGGGACGACAGATACGCAGTATTTT. As protein: CASSLTRGTTDTQYF.

The chain links TRBV5-1 to TRBJ2-5, with D tentatively TRBD1 (5 bases). Between the trimmed V and J ends, which lost 0 bases and 13 bases, there was a span of 13 bases. CDR3 length equals 12 residues. CDR1 and CDR2 (germline): SGHRS, YFSETQ. The CDR3 sequence is CASSLDRFTGYF. The CDR3 DNA follows: TGCGCCAGCAGCTTGGATAGGTTTACAGGGTACTTC. The full variable domain, in which reference TRBV5-1 and TRBJ2-5 provide the parts outside the CDR3, is KAGVTQTPRYLIKTRGQQVTLSCSPISGHRSVSWYQQTPGQGLQFLFEYFSETQRNKGNFPGRFSGRQFSNSRSEMNVSTLELGDSALYLCASSLDRFTGYFGPGTRLLVL.

The rearrangement uses TRBV23-1 and TRBJ1-3; D is ambiguous. TRBV23-1 qualifies as an ORF whose function is uncertain. The CDR3 extends over 13 amino acids. V lost 2 bases and J 6 bases, leaving 8 bases between the germline ends. The CDR3 is CASSQTRENTIYF. In DNA form, the CDR3 reads TGCGCCAGCAGTCAAACGAGGGAAAACACCATATATTTT.

The chain joins TRBV27 to TRBJ2-5, with 8 bases fitting TRBD1. The J segment lost 5 bases and the V segment lost 4 bases, leaving 9 bases of the junction unmatched. The CDR3 runs to 15 residues. Germline V gene lookup returns CDR1 MNHEY and CDR2 SMNVEV (reference sequence). The CDR3 DNA reads as TGTGCCAGCAGTTCAGCGACAGGGGTGTTGGAGACCCAGTACTTC. Protein: CASSSATGVLETQYF.

This rearrangement joins TRBV30 to TRBJ2-5; D gene uncertain. There are 12 residues in the CDR3. Germline lookup yields CDR1 GTSNPN and CDR2 SVGIG (reference sequence). V lost 2 bases, J lost 3 bases, and 7 bases lay in between. In DNA, the CDR3 is TGTGCCTGGAGTTCACAGAAAGAGACCCAGTACTTC. Translated, it gives CAWSSQKETQYF.

This clone came up a few times. The chain has TRBV5-6 and TRBJ2-2; 8 bases agree with TRBD1. V shed 3 bases and J 0 bases; nucleotides not matched to a gene: 7. This CDR3 comprises 17 residues. Germline CDR1 is SGHDT and CDR2 is YYEEEE. CDR3 protein: CASSSRDRLSNTGELFF. In DNA, the CDR3 is TGTGCCAGCAGCTCCCGGGACAGGTTATCGAACACCGGGGAGCTGTTTTTT.

This chain connects TRBV4-1 to TRBJ2-3; D is possibly TRBD2 (5 bases). The germline V and J ends were trimmed by 0 bases and 0 bases, with 16 bases remaining between them. Germline lookup yields CDR1 MGHRA and CDR2 YSYEKL. CDR3 length: 18 residues. CDR3 sequence: CASSQDRGIKTSTDTQYF. CDR3 nucleotides: TGCGCCAGCAGCCAAGATCGAGGGATTAAAACTAGCACAGATACGCAGTATTTT.

This chain uses TRBV15 with TRBJ2-7; TRBD1 matches 8 bases. Germline V gives CDR1 LNHNV, CDR2 YYDKDF (reference sequence). The CDR3 covers 14 residues. The ends lost 5 bases at V and 5 bases at J; junction bases unmatched: 8. CDR3 DNA: TGTGCCACCAGCCCAGATGACAGGGGTGACGAGCAGTACTTC. Residues: CATSPDDRGDEQYF.

The CDR3 loop reads CASSLTGSKGEKLFF. CDR3 DNA sequence: TGCGCCAGCAGCCTGACAGGGTCGAAGGGTGAAAAACTGTTTTTT. The chain employs TRBV4-1 and TRBJ1-4; 7 bases align to TRBD1. Trimming at V came to 4 bases and at J to 7 bases, leaving 9 bases not matched to a gene. The CDR3 is made up of 15 amino acids. The germline CDR1 and CDR2 sequences are MGHRA and YSYEKL.

The genes are TRBV27 and TRBJ1-5; D is possibly TRBD1 (6 bases). Trimming took 2 bases from V and 7 from J, leaving 15 bases between them. The CDR3 is 15 residues long. Germline V gene data show CDR1 as MNHEY and CDR2 as SMNVEV (reference sequence). The CDR3 nucleotides are TGTGCCAGCAGTTTAATGTCGGGGGGCGGCCAGCCCCAGCATTTT. Its protein product is CASSLMSGGGQPQHF.

The chain is built from TRBV5-1 and TRBJ2-7, with D possibly matching TRBD1 (5 bases). CDR1 and CDR2 (germline): SGHRS, YFSETQ. The V and J ends lost 3 bases and 5 bases respectively, with 15 bases between them. The CDR3 loop spans 14 amino acids. CDR3 region: CASSSAQIGDEQYF. CDR3 coding DNA: TGCGCCAGCAGCTCAGCTCAGATAGGGGACGAGCAGTACTTC. The entire variable domain, with the rest obtained from reference TRBV5-1 and TRBJ2-7, is as follows: KAGVTQTPRYLIKTRGQQVTLSCSPISGHRSVSWYQQTPGQGLQFLFEYFSETQRNKGNFPGRFSGRQFSNSRSEMNVSTLELGDSALYLCASSSAQIGDEQYFGPGTRLTVT.

The chain joins TRBV6-1 to TRBJ1-4, with unresolved D. The germline V and J ends were trimmed by 7 bases and 4 bases, with 10 bases remaining between them. The CDR3 sequence is 13 residues long. CDR1 and CDR2 from the germline V gene are MNHNS and SASEGT. CDR3 residues: CASNRDFNEKLFF. The DNA for the CDR3 is TGTGCCAGCAACCGGGATTTTAATGAAAAACTGTTTTTT.